The 24 T cell receptor beta chains presented below share a single source sample, sequenced in a study of identical twins. Each CDR3 protein gets one entry after TCRdb re-called the 5' RACE reads with MiXCR. The sample has roughly 250,000 distinct CDR3 sequences; over 12% are singletons. The sample comprised memory (CD45RO+) T cells sorted from blood. These receptors were collected from a woman between 18 and 30 years old in good health.

The chain couples TRBV11-2 to TRBJ2-5; the D gene is possibly TRBD1 (5 bases). The length of the CDR3 is 14 residues. Trimming pared 1 base from V and 4 bases from J, leaving 10 bases between. CDR1 and CDR2 (germline): SGHAT, FQNNGV. CDR3 residues: CASSLGPRGETQYF. The CDR3 DNA reads as TGTGCCAGCAGCTTAGGGCCTAGGGGAGAGACCCAGTACTTC. Full variable domain (remainder filled in from reference TRBV11-2 and TRBJ2-5): EAGVAQSPRYKIIEKRQSVAFWCNPISGHATLYWYQQILGQGPKLLIQFQNNGVVDDSQLPKDRFSAERLKGVDSTLKIQPAKLEDSAVYLCASSLGPRGETQYFGPGTRLLVL.

This clonotype has just one count. The V call is TRBV4-1, the J call TRBJ2-3; D gene uncertain. V lost 0 bases and J lost 5, with 15 bases in between. From germline, CDR1 is MGHRA and CDR2 YSYEKL. The CDR3 loop spans 16 amino acids. CDR3 residues: CASSQDRVGAQDTQYF. DNA for the CDR3: TGCGCCAGCAGCCAAGACCGAGTCGGCGCTCAAGATACGCAGTATTTT.

There are a few counts of this clonotype. The chain uses TRBV20-1 and TRBJ1-6; the D gene is possibly TRBD1 (5 bases). Per germline, CDR1 DFQATT and CDR2 SNEGSKA (reference sequence). There are 12 residues in the CDR3. V gave up 6 bases and J gave up 8 bases, with 11 bases separating them. CDR3 DNA: TGCAGTGCCCGAGGAGGGGATTCACCCCTCCACTTT. Translation gives CSARGGDSPLHF.

The V call is TRBV28, the J call TRBJ1-5; the D gene is possibly TRBD1 (6 bases). The V and J ends lost 5 bases and 11 bases respectively, with 13 bases between them. In germline, CDR1 is MDHEN, CDR2 SYDVKM. This CDR3 comprises 12 residues. CDR3 in amino acids: CASSIPRGTQHF. The CDR3 DNA reads as TGTGCCAGCAGTATTCCCAGGGGAACCCAGCATTTT.

CDR3: CASGLVASGSYEQYF. CDR3 sequence (DNA): TGTGCTAGTGGTTTGGTAGCTAGCGGGTCCTACGAGCAGTACTTC. The chain links TRBV12-5 to TRBJ2-7; 8 bases are a match to TRBD2. Germline trimming cut 0 bases from V and 1 base from J; bases unmatched to any gene: 2. This CDR3 is built from 15 residues. Germline V gene lookup returns CDR1 LGHNT and CDR2 FRNRAP.

The rearrangement joins TRBV15 to TRBJ2-3; TRBD2 matches 11 bases. The V segment lost 3 bases and the J segment 2 bases; nucleotides outside the gene matches: 16. In germline, CDR1 is LNHNV, CDR2 YYDKDF (reference sequence). The CDR3 is 20 residues long. The CDR3 DNA is TGTGCCACCAGCAGGGAACTCCTCTCTATAGCGGGAGGGCCCACAGATACGCAGTATTTT. This sequence encodes CATSRELLSIAGGPTDTQYF.

This clonotype was picked up a small number of times. This chain joins TRBV20-1 and TRBJ2-3; TRBD2 aligns across 8 bases. Germline loops: CDR1 DFQATT, CDR2 SNEGSKA (reference sequence). Trimming at V came to 3 bases and at J to 2 bases, leaving 7 bases not matched to a gene. The CDR3 is 15 residues long. The chain's CDR3 is CSASYAGRATDTQYF. The CDR3 region has the DNA TGCAGTGCTAGTTACGCCGGGAGGGCCACAGATACGCAGTATTTT.

The chain carries TRBV10-3 and TRBJ2-1, with TRBD2 identical over 10 bases. This CDR3 is built from 16 residues. The J segment lost 5 bases and the V segment lost 7 bases, leaving 11 bases of the junction unmatched. The germline gives CDR1 ENHRY, CDR2 SYGVKD. This CDR3 reads CAIMVGLAGGHNEQFF. For the CDR3, the DNA is TGTGCCATCATGGTAGGGTTAGCGGGAGGTCACAATGAGCAGTTCTTC.

A few counts support this clonotype. V usage is TRBV12-3 or TRBV12-4 and J usage is TRBJ2-4; the match to TRBD2 covers 7 bases. CDR3 length: 11 residues. Trimming removed 6 bases from V and 13 bases from J; junction bases left unmatched: 6. The CDR3 region has the DNA TGTGCCAGCAGCCCCGGACTAGAGCAGTACTTC. Translating it yields CASSPGLEQYF.

There are a few counts of this clonotype. The chain couples TRBV29-1 to TRBJ1-5; D unresolved. V shed 4 bases and J shed 5 bases, with 9 bases lying between them. The CDR3 is made up of 12 amino acids. Germline V CDR1 and CDR2: SQVTM, ANQGSEA. Here the CDR3 DNA reads TGCAGCGTTGGGGAGAGGGATCAGCCCCAGCATTTT. Amino acids: CSVGERDQPQHF.

The V gene is TRBV15, the J gene TRBJ1-1, with a possible D match to TRBD1 (5 bases). This CDR3 region has 12 residues. The V end was cut by 4 bases, the J end by 10 bases, with 13 bases between. Germline V gene data show CDR1 as LNHNV and CDR2 as YYDKDF (reference sequence). DNA for the CDR3: TGTGCCACCAGCACAGACAGCTCGGGAGCTTTCTTT. Translation gives CATSTDSSGAFF.

This clonotype turned up a few times. This chain connects TRBV2 to TRBJ1-6; D is undetermined. CDR3 length equals 15 residues. Trimming left V 5 bases short and J 0 bases short, with 8 bases between. Germline CDR1 is SNHLY and CDR2 is FYNNEI. The DNA for the CDR3 is TGTGCCAGCAGTTATACTTTCTCCTATAATTCACCCCTCCACTTT. This encodes CASSYTFSYNSPLHF.

The chain employs TRBV7-8 and TRBJ2-5; D may be TRBD2 (5 bases). Germline CDR1 SGHVS, CDR2 FQNEAQ. The V gene lost 1 base and the J gene lost 5 bases, with 11 bases spanning the gap. CDR3 length: 14 residues. CDR3 in DNA: TGTGCCAGCAGCTTAGGTGTAGCGAGGGAGACCCAGTACTTC. It encodes CASSLGVARETQYF.

In this sample, this clonotype turned up many times. The rearrangement joins TRBV12-3 or TRBV12-4 to TRBJ2-2; 9 bases map to TRBD2. This CDR3 region has 16 residues. The J segment lost 6 bases and the V segment lost 6 bases, leaving 11 bases of the junction unmatched. The CDR3 DNA is TGTGCCAGCAGCCCGATAGCGGGGGCCCTCTCCGGGGAGCTGTTTTTT. Its translation: CASSPIAGALSGELFF.

There are many counts of this clonotype. This rearrangement joins TRBV5-1 to TRBJ2-1; perhaps TRBD2 as D (5 bases). The V end lost 0 bases, the J end lost 8 bases, and 12 bases lay between the germline ends. The CDR3 contains 14 residues. Germline CDR1 is SGHRS and CDR2 is YFSETQ. CDR3 in amino acids: CASSLELVIDEQFF. For the CDR3, the DNA is TGCGCCAGCAGCTTGGAACTAGTAATTGATGAGCAGTTCTTC.

J is TRBJ2-1 and V is TRBV20-1, with D hard to call. Trimming stripped 0 bases from V and 12 bases from J, with 9 bases between. This CDR3 is built from 11 residues. Germline V lookup: CDR1 DFQATT, CDR2 SNEGSKA (reference sequence). The CDR3 is CSAREYSVQFF. The CDR3 DNA sequence: TGCAGTGCTAGAGAGTATTCGGTGCAGTTCTTC.

The sample holds a few counts of this clonotype. The V and J genes are TRBV5-6 and TRBJ2-7; TRBD2 might be the D (5 bases). The V gene lost 1 base and the J gene lost 3 bases, with 14 bases spanning the gap. This CDR3 contains 15 residues. Germline V CDR1 and CDR2: SGHDT, YYEEEE. This CDR3 is CASSLPAASNYEQYF. The CDR3 nucleotides are TGTGCCAGCAGCTTGCCGGCGGCTAGCAACTACGAGCAGTACTTC.

This clonotype was counted many times. This chain connects TRBV7-2 to TRBJ2-3; D not resolved. This CDR3 region has 12 residues. Germline V gene sequence: CDR1 SGHTA, CDR2 FQGNSA. V shed 1 base and J shed 7 bases, with 6 bases lying between them. CDR3 protein: CASSLVRHTQYF. CDR3 DNA: TGTGCCAGCAGCTTAGTAAGGCATACGCAGTATTTT. Full variable domain (missing parts from reference TRBV7-2 and TRBJ2-3): GAGVSQSPSNKVTEKGKDVELRCDPISGHTALYWYRQSLGQGLEFLIYFQGNSAPDKSGLPSDRFSAERTGGSVSTLTIQRTQQEDSAVYLCASSLVRHTQYFGPGTRLTVL.

This clonotype has just one count. The chain links TRBV2 to TRBJ2-7; TRBD1 might be the D (7 bases). The CDR3 is 13 residues long. Germline CDR1 is SNHLY and CDR2 is FYNNEI. The V end was cut by 6 bases, the J end by 2 bases, with 11 bases between. CDR3 sequence (DNA): TGTGCCAGCAGGGAGGGACAGCCCTACGAGCAGTACTTC. Translated: CASREGQPYEQYF.

This clonotype has only a few counts. V is TRBV7-2 and J is TRBJ1-4; D is unclear. The CDR3 is 14 residues long. CDR1 SGHTA and CDR2 FQGNSA come from the germline V gene. The V end was cut by 5 bases, the J end by 8 bases, with 15 bases between. The CDR3 DNA reads as TGTGCCAGCAGCCGCAGGAGCTTCGGAGAAAAACTGTTTTTT. Its protein is CASSRRSFGEKLFF.

The CDR3 protein is CACSGDSNQPQHF. The CDR3, as DNA: TGTGCCTGCTCCGGGGACTCGAATCAGCCCCAGCATTTT. The V gene is TRBV30, the J gene TRBJ1-5; a possible D gene is TRBD1 (5 bases). The CDR3 contains 13 residues. Per germline, CDR1 GTSNPN and CDR2 SVGIG (reference sequence). Trimming shortened V by 6 bases and J by 4 bases, and 13 bases separated the two germline ends.

This clonotype showed up just a few times. CDR3 DNA sequence: TGTGCCAGCAGTTCAGACGGAAAACTGTTTTTT. Encoded protein: CASSSDGKLFF. This sequence joins TRBV6-5 and TRBJ1-4; D is unclear. Trimming took 4 bases from V and 10 from J, leaving 7 bases between them. The CDR3 spans 11 residues. Germline CDR1 and CDR2: MNHEY and SVGAGI.

The chain joins TRBV20-1 to TRBJ2-3; tentatively, D is TRBD2 (7 bases). The V end was cut by 7 bases, the J end by 3 bases, with 11 bases between. Germline V gives CDR1 DFQATT, CDR2 SNEGSKA (reference sequence). The CDR3 has 12 amino acids. Written as DNA, the CDR3 is TGCAGTGGAGGGGGACTAACAGATACGCAGTATTTT. This encodes CSGGGLTDTQYF.

This chain links TRBV7-8 with TRBJ2-7; possibly TRBD1 or TRBD2 for D (7 bases each). The ends were cut back, 8 bases at V and 2 bases at J, with 13 bases in the middle. There are 13 residues in the CDR3. Germline V lookup: CDR1 SGHVS, CDR2 FQNEAQ. As DNA, the CDR3 is TGTGCCAGCGGGGAGGGACAGACCTACGAGCAGTACTTC. It is translated as CASGEGQTYEQYF.